The T cell receptor beta chain under discussion was sequenced for a study of blood T cell repertoires in COVID-19 (TCRdb year 2020). Describing the broader study: Collaborator samples came from the United States, Italy and Spain and covered acute and convalescent phases of COVID-19. The prospective study material was composed of cDNA or gDNA derived from T cells, B-cell-depleted T cells, or PBMCs. Deeply sampled blood TCRbeta repertoires from subjects exposed to, actively infected with, or recovered from COVID-19 were included in the dataset. The repertoires were made available in a free public database intended to serve as a resource for research on the immune response to SARS-CoV-2. The samples were drawn from the first 160 participants of the ongoing ImmuneRACE study and from 1,254 subjects provided by 6 global collaborators. A de-identified subject ID, COVID-19 status, age in years and sex were almost always included in the sample metadata. Where available, HLA class I and class II types were obtained from metadata supplied by the sample provider rather than from assay-based typing.

Turning to this clone: No antigen is known for it. Nothing much larger sits one base from this clone, and base qualities are not available.

Whole blood was collected in K2EDTA tubes by collaborating institutions according to the institutions' own protocols. For TCRbeta analysis, collaborators shipped samples as frozen whole blood, isolated PBMCs, or DNA extracted from either of those sample types. A distance of 11 bases separates the germline ends of V and J, which lose 5 bases and 0 bases respectively. The germline V gene specifies KGHSH as CDR1 and LQKENI as CDR2. From its cysteine to its phenylalanine, the CDR3 spans 15 amino acids. The retained sequence is limited to the CDR3, 45 bases, with the frame set at the first base. The paper's findings and limits, for the study overall: How much clinical and demographic metadata was included differed by source and by participant, and the metadata was provided uncurated.

TCRbeta CDR3 regions were amplified from genomic DNA by means of the immunoSEQ Assay, a bias-controlled multiplex PCR. The study's processing was this. Nucleated cell counts per sample were estimated from amplification of reference gene primers within the assay. Sequence reads were collapsed and filtered to measure the absolute abundance of every unique TCRbeta CDR3 rearrangement. For each sample, productive Simpson clonality was calculated as the square root of Simpson's diversity index over productive rearrangements. The clones in this table, taken by TCRdb from immuneACCESS, are in-frame only. Not every clone is retained; where verified, under half of the shortfall comes from an unresolved V gene, and the cause of the rest is unknown. That table furnishes V, J and clone size, whereas the DNA furnished D and trimming. A total of some 180,000 clones appear in this sample, about nine tenths of them only once. Clones ranked in the top ten supply nearly 0.55% of the sample.

Sequenced material: peripheral blood. The receptor's source is a man aged 50-59 years with acute or convalescent COVID-19. The chain is assembled from TRBV18 and TRBJ2-1, and the D gene may be TRBD2, 6 bases matching. The sequenced DNA: TGTGCCAGCTCAAGGGGACTTCCCTCCTACAATGAGCAGTTCTTC. Its product reads: CASSRGLPSYNEQFF.